Sequencing of this T cell receptor (beta chain) was carried out in a study of blood T cells in healthy people across ages. Study details: When template switching was applied, about one barcoded beta molecule was captured per two T cells. General observations from the study: Diversity figures derived from one million T cells were judged to underestimate the true value.

A note on this clonotype: Its target is not known.

A sample-barcoded 5' primer and a J-beta primer mix were used in a second PCR of roughly 6 to 12 cycles. TCRdb reprocessed the 5' RACE reads with MiXCR, giving one entry per CDR3 protein. The top ten hold under 25% of the sample, which has roughly 1.9 million distinct CDR3 sequences, about 39% seen once. V was clipped by 2 bases and J by 5 bases, with 14 bases between them. Germline V gene lookup returns CDR1 SGHKS and CDR2 YYEKEE (reference sequence). The CDR3 has 15 residues. Isolated per sample were at least 6.5 million PBMCs. Source material: blood. This clonotype originated in a human donor in good health. V gene TRBV5-5 combines with J gene TRBJ1-5; D is possibly TRBD1 (5 bases). CDR3 amino acids: CASSFQGPGHQPQHF. CDR3 coding DNA: TGTGCCAGCAGCTTCCAGGGCCCAGGGCATCAGCCCCAGCATTTT.